The rows below give T cell receptor beta chains drawn from one sample of a study of blood T cells in healthy people across ages. TCRdb analysed the 5' RACE reads with MiXCR anew, one entry per CDR3 protein. The sample yields around 1.7 million distinct CDR3 sequences, 28% seen once. Sequenced input: blood. These receptors were collected from a woman younger than 45 in good health. CDR3s include the opening cysteine and the closing phenylalanine or tryptophan. Fields, in order: V gene, CDR3 length, J gene, CDR3 protein.

V: TRBV14; length: 18; J: TRBJ2-5; CDR3: CASSQEGWPGLHEETQYF
V: TRBV27; length: 14; J: TRBJ1-5; CDR3: CASSLRSPDEPQHF
V: TRBV14; length: 13; J: TRBJ2-1; CDR3: CASQDLVSNEQFF
V: TRBV5-1; length: 16; J: TRBJ2-6; CDR3: CATTVGRGSGVNVLTF
V: TRBV12-3/TRBV12-4; length: 14; J: TRBJ1-2; CDR3: CASTKEVAGFGYTF
V: TRBV28; length: 16; J: TRBJ2-1; CDR3: CASSRAGPGFYNEQFF
V: TRBV7-8; length: 19; J: TRBJ2-5; CDR3: CASSSSRLLGRHPGGTQYF
V: TRBV30; length: 17; J: TRBJ1-3; CDR3: CAWSGTIPGGNGNTIYF
V: TRBV7-2; length: 15; J: TRBJ2-1; CDR3: CASSQGGGVYNEQFF
V: TRBV21-1; length: 18; J: TRBJ2-5; CDR3: CASSSRGTTREVQETQYF
V: TRBV6-1; length: 19; J: TRBJ2-1; CDR3: CASSQGWRRRGSSYNEQFF
V: TRBV7-9; length: 16; J: TRBJ2-5; CDR3: CASSPITGGQGETQYF
V: TRBV28; length: 17; J: TRBJ1-5; CDR3: CASSFLTWGYSNQPQHF
V: TRBV24-1; length: 13; J: TRBJ2-7; CDR3: CATRSSGSYEQYF
V: TRBV7-6; length: 13; J: TRBJ1-5; CDR3: CASSFGRNQPQHF
V: TRBV25-1; length: 14; J: TRBJ1-2; CDR3: CASSGRGHYYGYTF
V: TRBV6-5; length: 15; J: TRBJ2-2; CDR3: CASSPDETYSGELFF
V: TRBV5-1; length: 13; J: TRBJ1-4; CDR3: CASRGQRNEKLFF
V: TRBV12-3/TRBV12-4; length: 15; J: TRBJ2-3; CDR3: CAVRRTGGSTDTQYF
V: TRBV30; length: 11; J: TRBJ2-1; CDR3: CAQGPYNEQFF
V: TRBV9; length: 14; J: TRBJ1-1; CDR3: CASSGGTGNTEAFF